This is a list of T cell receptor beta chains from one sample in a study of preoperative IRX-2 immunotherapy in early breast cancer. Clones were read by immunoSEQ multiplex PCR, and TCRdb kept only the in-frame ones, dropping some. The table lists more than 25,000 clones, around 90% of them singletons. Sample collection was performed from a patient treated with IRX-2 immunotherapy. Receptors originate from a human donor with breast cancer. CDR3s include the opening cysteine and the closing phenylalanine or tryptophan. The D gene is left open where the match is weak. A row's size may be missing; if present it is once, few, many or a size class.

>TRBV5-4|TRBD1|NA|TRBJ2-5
CASRKGGGQETQYF
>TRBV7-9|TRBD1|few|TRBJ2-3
CASSRDRGHLTQYF
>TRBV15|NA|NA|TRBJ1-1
CATSRVEGYWTEAFF
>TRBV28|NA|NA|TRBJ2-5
CASSLPGTTGETQYF
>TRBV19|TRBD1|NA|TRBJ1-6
CASSIATGRRRNSPLHF
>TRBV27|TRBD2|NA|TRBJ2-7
CASSPLAGGPWEQYF
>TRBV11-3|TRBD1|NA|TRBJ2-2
CASSSGQGAPMNTGELFF
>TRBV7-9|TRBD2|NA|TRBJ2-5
CASTVGLAETQYF
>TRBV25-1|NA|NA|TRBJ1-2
CASSEGLYGYTF
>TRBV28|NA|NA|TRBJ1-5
CAALRVPHQPQHF
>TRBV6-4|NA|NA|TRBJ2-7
CASSDSRYEQYF
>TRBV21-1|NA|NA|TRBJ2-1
CASSKRSRVYNEQFF
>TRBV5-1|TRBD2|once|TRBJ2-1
CASSPRLAGVDEQFF
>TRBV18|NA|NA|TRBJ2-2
CASSPRDGITGELFF
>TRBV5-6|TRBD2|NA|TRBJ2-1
CASSKNSGRSEFF
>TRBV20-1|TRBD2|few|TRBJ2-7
CSARRERGYF
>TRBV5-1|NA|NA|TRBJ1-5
CASSGGDNQPQHF
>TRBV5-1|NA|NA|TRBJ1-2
CASSTQADYGYTF
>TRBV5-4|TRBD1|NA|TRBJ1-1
CASSLVGQGAMNTEAFF
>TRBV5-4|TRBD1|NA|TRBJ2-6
CASIPKGVGQGFSGANVLTF
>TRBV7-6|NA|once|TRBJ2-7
CASSPTSSYEQYF
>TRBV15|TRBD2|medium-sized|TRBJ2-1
CATSREREYNEQFF